This T cell receptor beta chain stems from a study of T cell responses to AZD1222 COVID-19 vaccine. For this clone: Its matching antigen is unknown.

Using immunoSEQ multiplex PCR, the repertoire was profiled, and TCRdb retains in-frame clones only, with some absent. The sample includes approximately 130,000 clones, 80% to 95% of them seen just once. Study findings and constraints: Just six people given AZD1222 tested seropositive at baseline. An increase in Spike-specific TCR breadth and depth was observed after two AZD1222 doses.

In germline, CDR1 is LNHDA, CDR2 SQIVND (reference sequence). The CDR3 runs to 17 residues. Trimming cost V 4 bases and J 4 bases; bases outside gene matches: 13. This chain uses TRBV19 with TRBJ1-2, with TRBD1 identical over 9 bases. This TCR was sampled from an adult who received the MenACWY meningococcal vaccine as a control. The sequenced sample was peripheral blood, obtained 28 days after the second dose of the MenACWY control vaccine. CDR3 coding DNA: TGTGCCAGTAGTAACCGGGACAGGGAGCTAACTAGCTATGGCTACACCTTC. Translating it yields CASSNRDRELTSYGYTF.